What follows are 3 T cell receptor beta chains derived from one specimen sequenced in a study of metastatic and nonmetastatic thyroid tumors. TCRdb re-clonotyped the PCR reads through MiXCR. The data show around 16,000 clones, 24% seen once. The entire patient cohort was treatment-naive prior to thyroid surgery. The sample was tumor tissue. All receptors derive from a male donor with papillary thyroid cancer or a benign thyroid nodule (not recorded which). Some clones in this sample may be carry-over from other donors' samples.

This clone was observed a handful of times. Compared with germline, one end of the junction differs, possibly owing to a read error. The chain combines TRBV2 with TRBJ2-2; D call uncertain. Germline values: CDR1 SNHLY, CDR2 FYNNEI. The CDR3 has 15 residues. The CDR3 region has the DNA TGTGTCAGCAGTGAACCAGGAGCTAACACCGGGGAGCTGTTTTTT. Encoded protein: CVSSEPGANTGELFF.

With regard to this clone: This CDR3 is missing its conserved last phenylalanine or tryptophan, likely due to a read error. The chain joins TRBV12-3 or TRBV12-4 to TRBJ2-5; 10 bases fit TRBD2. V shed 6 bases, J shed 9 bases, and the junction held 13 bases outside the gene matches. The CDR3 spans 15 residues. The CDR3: CASRIAGGSFEAQYS. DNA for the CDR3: TGTGCCAGCAGAATAGCGGGAGGCTCCTTTGAGGCCCAGTACTCC.

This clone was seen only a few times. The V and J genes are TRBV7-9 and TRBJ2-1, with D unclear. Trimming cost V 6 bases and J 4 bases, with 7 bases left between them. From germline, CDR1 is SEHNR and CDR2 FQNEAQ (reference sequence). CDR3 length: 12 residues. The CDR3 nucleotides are TGTGCCAGCAGTTTCAGATACAATGAGCAGTTCTTC. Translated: CASSFRYNEQFF.